Following are 17 T cell receptor beta chains from one sample sequenced in a study of Ad26.COV2.S vaccination and SARS-CoV-2 variants. Stated treatment: some 19 received Ad26.COV2.S at low or high dose, single or two shots; several received placebo; per-sample allocation not given. Specimen acquisition occurred on day 63 following the initial vaccine or placebo injection. Clones were sequenced by immunoSEQ multiplex PCR, and TCRdb holds only the in-frame ones, with some missing. The repertoire holds hundreds of thousands of clones, with around 89% as singletons. The material sequenced was peripheral blood, taken in a trial of Ad26.COV2.S vaccine versus placebo. These receptors originate from a person aged 18-60 years who received the Ad26.COV2.S COVID-19 vaccine or a placebo.

Regarding this clone: The junction departs from germline at one end; a sequencing error may be responsible. The chain uses TRBV5-4 and TRBJ2-1, with TRBD2 matching 11 bases. Germline lookup yields CDR1 SGHNT and CDR2 YYREEE (reference sequence). This CDR3 has 15 amino acids. The CDR3 region has the DNA TGTGCCAGCACCTTGACTAGCGGGGTCTACAATGAGCAGTTCTTC. Translation: CASTLTSGVYNEQFF.

The rearrangement links TRBV7-3 to TRBJ2-3, with D possibly TRBD2 on 5 matching bases. V was pared by 4 bases and J by 8 bases, with 13 bases between. CDR3 size: 13 residues. Germline CDR1 is SGHTA and CDR2 is FQGTGA. CDR3 bases: TGTGCCAGCAGCTCCGGGGATAAGGCTACGCAGTATTTT. It encodes CASSSGDKATQYF.

The rearrangement uses TRBV19 and TRBJ2-7; D might be TRBD1 (5 bases). CDR3 length: 15 residues. Germline V gives CDR1 LNHDA, CDR2 SQIVND (reference sequence). Trimming took off 6 bases at V and 2 bases at J, with 17 bases between the two ends. The CDR3 loop is CASSQDSQSPYEQYF. The CDR3 nucleotides read TGTGCCAGTAGCCAAGACAGTCAATCCCCCTACGAGCAGTACTTC.

The chain carries TRBV9 and TRBJ1-5, with 7 positions matching TRBD1. The CDR3 runs 14 residues. J was trimmed by 3 bases and V by 3 bases; bases with no gene match: 3. Germline V CDR1 and CDR2: SGDLS, YYNGEE. The DNA for the CDR3 is TGTGCCAGCAGCGAGGGACAGACCAATCAGCCCCAGCATTTT. Translated, it gives CASSEGQTNQPQHF.

The rearrangement uses TRBV4-3 and TRBJ2-7; D unresolved. The germline V gene has CDR1 LGHNA and CDR2 YSLEER. This CDR3 contains 16 residues. V lost 2 bases and J lost 2, with 16 bases in between. The CDR3 nucleotides read TGCGCCAGCAGCCAATCCGCCGGTGGATCGCCCTACGAGCAGTACTTC. This sequence encodes CASSQSAGGSPYEQYF.

This clone was picked up one time. V is TRBV7-9 and J is TRBJ2-5; 7 bases line up with TRBD1. V trimming: 5 bases; J trimming: 5 bases; junction bases outside the gene matches: 8. This CDR3 is 14 amino acids long. CDR1 is SEHNR and CDR2 is FQNEAQ in the germline V gene (reference sequence). The CDR3 nucleotides are TGTGCCAGCAGCCCACAAACAGGGGATGAGACCCAGTACTTC. Translation gives CASSPQTGDETQYF.

The V and J genes are TRBV10-3 and TRBJ1-2; 7 bases align to TRBD1. Looked up from germline, CDR1 is ENHRY and CDR2 is SYGVKD. The CDR3 consists of 14 residues. V dropped 6 bases and J dropped 0; count of bases not matched to a gene: 4. The CDR3 protein is CAIRAGTANYGYTF. CDR3 coding DNA: TGTGCCATCAGAGCCGGGACAGCTAACTATGGCTACACCTTC.

The chain combines TRBV18 with TRBJ2-1, with 7 bases identical to TRBD1. The J segment lost 4 bases and the V segment lost 6 bases, leaving 9 bases of the junction unmatched. This CDR3 spans 15 amino acids. Germline CDR1 is KGHSH and CDR2 is LQKENI. Here the CDR3 DNA reads TGTGCCAGCTCCCCCGGGACAGTAAGTTACAATGAGCAGTTCTTC. Protein sequence: CASSPGTVSYNEQFF.

In its sample, this clone was seen once. The same CDR3 can be traced to other DNA sequences in this sample. The J gene is TRBJ1-1, the V gene TRBV24-1; D uncertain. The germline V gene has CDR1 KGHDR and CDR2 SFDVKD. This CDR3 is 13 amino acids long. The V gene lost 4 bases and the J gene lost 1 base, with 6 bases spanning the gap. This CDR3 is CATSDSSNTEAFF. The CDR3 nucleotides are TGTGCCACCAGTGACTCATCGAACACTGAAGCTTTCTTT.

On this clone itself: A junction end diverges from the germline sequence, so it may reflect a read error. This chain connects TRBV6-1 to TRBJ2-5, with TRBD1 identical over 7 bases. The germline gives CDR1 MNHNS, CDR2 SASEGT. There are 18 residues in the CDR3. CDR3 DNA sequence: TGTGCCAGCAGTGATAGGACAGGTTTGGTAGGGGTCCAAGGGACCCAGTACTTC. This encodes CASSDRTGLVGVQGTQYF.

A word on this clone: This specimen includes other DNA sequences encoding the same CDR3. The chain is built from TRBV18 and TRBJ2-7, with 8 bases that match TRBD1. The CDR3 runs 14 residues. From germline, CDR1 is KGHSH and CDR2 LQKENI. J lost 0 bases, V lost 2 bases, and 0 bases had no gene match. CDR3 region: CASSPGTGSYEQYF. In DNA form, the CDR3 reads TGTGCCAGCTCACCAGGGACAGGCTCCTACGAGCAGTACTTC.

The V gene is TRBV10-3, the J gene TRBJ2-2; 10 bases map to TRBD2. The CDR3 sequence is 15 residues long. With V trimmed by 6 bases and J by 6 bases, 7 bases remained unmatched. Germline V gene lookup returns CDR1 ENHRY and CDR2 SYGVKD. The CDR3 loop reads CAISGTSVRAGELFF. The CDR3 DNA is TGTGCCATCAGCGGGACTAGCGTAAGGGCCGGGGAGCTGTTTTTT.

The rearrangement uses TRBV7-9 and TRBJ1-6; no firm D call. The CDR3 runs 16 residues. Deletions cut 0 bases from V and 7 bases from J, with 13 bases between. Germline CDR1 reads SEHNR; CDR2 reads FQNEAQ (reference sequence). CDR3 DNA sequence: TGTGCCAGCAGCTTAGCGAGGGCCAGCGAAAATTCACCCCTCCACTTT. The encoded protein is CASSLARASENSPLHF.

The chain has TRBV2 and TRBJ1-2, with no clear D. CDR1 is SNHLY, CDR2 FYNNEI, per germline. This CDR3 comprises 13 residues. V was shortened by 3 bases and J by 4 bases, with 9 bases between the two germline ends. The CDR3 DNA sequence: TGTGCCAGCAGTGACCTGACTGTCTATGGCTACACCTTC. It encodes CASSDLTVYGYTF.

The chain has TRBV7-6 and TRBJ2-4, with 8 bases identical to TRBD2. Unmatched junction bases numbered 10, after V lost 5 bases and J lost 7 bases. The CDR3 runs 15 residues. Germline V gene lookup returns CDR1 SGHVS and CDR2 FNYEAQ. The DNA of the CDR3 is TGTGCCAGCAGCCCCTCGGGGCGCGGGGGGAACATTCAGTACTTC. Translating it yields CASSPSGRGGNIQYF.

With respect to this clone: Within the sample, other DNA sequences also encode this same CDR3. J is TRBJ1-1 and V is TRBV19; D is uncertain. CDR3 size: 13 residues. V lost 3 bases, J lost 0 bases, and 5 bases lay in between. Germline CDR1 reads LNHDA; CDR2 reads SQIVND (reference sequence). The DNA of the CDR3 is TGTGCCAGTAGTATTCGCATGAACACTGAAGCTTTCTTT. Its protein product is CASSIRMNTEAFF.

This rearrangement joins TRBV7-9 to TRBJ2-6, with TRBD2 identical over 7 bases. Germline CDR1 is SEHNR and CDR2 is FQNEAQ (reference sequence). The V and J ends lost 6 bases and 3 bases, in that order; junction bases with no gene match: 5. The CDR3 sequence is 15 residues long. DNA of the CDR3: TGTGCCAGCAGGAGCGGGGCCGTTGGGGCCAACGTCCTGACTTTC. Its protein product is CASRSGAVGANVLTF.